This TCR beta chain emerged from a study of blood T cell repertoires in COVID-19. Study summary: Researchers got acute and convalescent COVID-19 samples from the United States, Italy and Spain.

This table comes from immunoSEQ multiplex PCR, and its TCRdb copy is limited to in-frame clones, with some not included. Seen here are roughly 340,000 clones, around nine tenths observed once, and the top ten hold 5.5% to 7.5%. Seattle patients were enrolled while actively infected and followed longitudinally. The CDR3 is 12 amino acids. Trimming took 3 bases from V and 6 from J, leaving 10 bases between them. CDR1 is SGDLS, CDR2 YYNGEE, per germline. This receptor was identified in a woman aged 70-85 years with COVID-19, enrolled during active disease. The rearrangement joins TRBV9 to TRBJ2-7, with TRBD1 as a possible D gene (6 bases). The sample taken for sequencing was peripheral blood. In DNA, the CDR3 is TGTGCCAGCAGCGAAACAGGGCGCGAGCAGTACTTC. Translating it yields CASSETGREQYF.